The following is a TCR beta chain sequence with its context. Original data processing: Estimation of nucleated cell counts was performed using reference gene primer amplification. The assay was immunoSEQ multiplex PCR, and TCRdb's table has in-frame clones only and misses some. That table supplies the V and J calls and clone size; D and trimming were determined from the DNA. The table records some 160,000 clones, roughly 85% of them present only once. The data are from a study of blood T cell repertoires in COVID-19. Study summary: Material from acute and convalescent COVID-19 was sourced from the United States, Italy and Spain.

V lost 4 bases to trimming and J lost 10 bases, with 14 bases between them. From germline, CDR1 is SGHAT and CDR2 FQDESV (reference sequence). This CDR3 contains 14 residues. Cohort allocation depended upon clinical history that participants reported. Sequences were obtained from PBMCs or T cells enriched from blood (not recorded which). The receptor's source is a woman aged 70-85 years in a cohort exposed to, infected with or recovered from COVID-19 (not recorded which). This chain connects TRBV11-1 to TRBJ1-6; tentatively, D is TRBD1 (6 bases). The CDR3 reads CASSSDRVDSPLHF. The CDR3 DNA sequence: TGTGCCAGCAGCTCGGACAGAGTGGACTCACCCCTCCACTTT. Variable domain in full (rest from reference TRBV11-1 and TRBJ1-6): EAEVAQSPRYKITEKSQAVAFWCDPISGHATLYWYRQILGQGPELLVQFQDESVVDDSQLPKDRFSAERLKGVDSTLKIQPAELGDSAMYLCASSSDRVDSPLHFGNGTRLTVT.